The present TCR beta chain was sequenced within a study of shared clonotypes between healthy human individuals. Study-level information: The study enrolled a couple of women and a few men aged 18 to 49. Study-wide results and caveats: Generation probability values for non-shared clonotypes were lower than those for clonotypes shared by all four donors.

The study ran the assay at deep level. Clones were sequenced by immunoSEQ multiplex PCR, and TCRdb holds only the in-frame ones, with some missing. The sample lists some 980,000 clones; 60% to 85% were seen once. About this clone itself: No antigen is known for it.

Germline loops: CDR1 WNHNN, CDR2 SYGVQD (reference sequence). This CDR3 has 15 amino acids. V lost 10 bases, J lost 5 bases, and 20 bases lay in between. The rearrangement joins TRBV10-1 to TRBJ2-2; no clear D gene. Sequences were obtained from memory CD4+ T cells sorted from blood. Specified subset: CD45RA-negative fraction. This clonotype was obtained from a man between 18 and 35 years old in good health. CDR3 sequence: CAKIRLLYGTGELFF. CDR3 nucleotide sequence: TGCGCCAAAATCAGACTCCTCTATGGGACCGGGGAGCTGTTTTTT.